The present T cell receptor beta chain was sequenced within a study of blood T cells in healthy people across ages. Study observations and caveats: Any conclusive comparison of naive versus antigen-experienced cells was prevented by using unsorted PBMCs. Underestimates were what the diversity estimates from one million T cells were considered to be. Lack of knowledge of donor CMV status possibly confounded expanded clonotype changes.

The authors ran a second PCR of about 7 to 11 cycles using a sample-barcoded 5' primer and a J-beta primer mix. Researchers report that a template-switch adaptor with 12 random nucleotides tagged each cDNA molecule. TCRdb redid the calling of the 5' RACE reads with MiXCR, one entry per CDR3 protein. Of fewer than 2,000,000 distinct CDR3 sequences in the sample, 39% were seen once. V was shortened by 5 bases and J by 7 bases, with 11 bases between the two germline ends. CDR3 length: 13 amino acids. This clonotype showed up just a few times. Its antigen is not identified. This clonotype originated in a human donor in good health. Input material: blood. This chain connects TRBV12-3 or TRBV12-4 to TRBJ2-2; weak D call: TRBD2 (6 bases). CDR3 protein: CASSIEGGGELFF. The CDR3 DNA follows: TGTGCCAGCAGTATCGAGGGAGGCGGGGAGCTGTTTTTT.